Listed below are T cell receptor beta chains from one sample, sequenced in a study of OX40 agonist ivuxolimab in advanced cancers. The table came from immunoSEQ multiplex PCR; TCRdb's copy has only in-frame clones and leaves some out. The data contain roughly 30,000 clones, about 89% of them singletons. Here the sequenced sample was CD4+ or CD8+ T cells sorted from blood, taken in a trial of the OX40 agonist ivuxolimab. These receptors were taken from an adult with an advanced solid tumor such as melanoma, head and neck, liver or kidney cancer. CDR3s include the opening cysteine and the closing phenylalanine or tryptophan. Fields, in order: J gene, D gene, clone size, V gene, CDR3 protein, CDR3 DNA. A D gene is named only where the DNA matches it firmly. The size entry is marked missing in some rows and otherwise reads once, few, many or a size class.

j_call: TRBJ1-5
d_call: NA
clone_size: NA
v_call: TRBV6-4
cdr3_aa: CASSEMGGQQPQHF
cdr3_nt: TGTGCCAGCAGTGAAATGGGAGGTCAGCAGCCCCAGCATTTT

j_call: TRBJ2-4
d_call: NA
clone_size: NA
v_call: TRBV28
cdr3_aa: CASSSTVEYF
cdr3_nt: TGTGCCAGCAGTTCGACAGTGGAGTACTTC

j_call: TRBJ1-3
d_call: TRBD1
clone_size: NA
v_call: TRBV5-1
cdr3_aa: CASRPGTGEVLTTGNTIYF
cdr3_nt: TGCGCCAGCAGACCCGGGACAGGGGAAGTTCTGACGACTGGAAACACCATATATTTT

j_call: TRBJ2-3
d_call: NA
clone_size: NA
v_call: TRBV4-1
cdr3_aa: CASSPRAAHDTQYF
cdr3_nt: TGCGCCAGCAGCCCCCGGGCTGCGCACGATACGCAGTATTTT

j_call: TRBJ2-5
d_call: TRBD1
clone_size: once
v_call: TRBV7-8
cdr3_aa: CASSLIPGQQETQYF
cdr3_nt: TGTGCCAGCAGCTTAATACCGGGACAGCAAGAGACCCAGTACTTC

j_call: TRBJ2-3
d_call: TRBD2
clone_size: NA
v_call: TRBV2
cdr3_aa: CASGPGTWTSGSTDTQYF
cdr3_nt: TGTGCCAGCGGACCCGGGACATGGACTAGCGGGAGCACAGATACGCAGTATTTT

j_call: TRBJ1-1
d_call: NA
clone_size: NA
v_call: TRBV6-5
cdr3_aa: CASSLEDYTEAFF
cdr3_nt: TGTGCCAGCAGTTTAGAGGATTACACTGAAGCTTTCTTT

j_call: TRBJ2-3
d_call: TRBD2
clone_size: NA
v_call: TRBV5-1
cdr3_aa: CASSKGTSGSTDTQYF
cdr3_nt: TGCGCCAGCAGCAAAGGGACTAGCGGTAGCACAGATACGCAGTATTTT

j_call: TRBJ1-4
d_call: NA
clone_size: NA
v_call: TRBV27
cdr3_aa: CASSVLPGGEKLFF
cdr3_nt: TGTGCCAGCAGCGTTCTACCAGGAGGAGAAAAACTGTTTTTT

j_call: TRBJ2-5
d_call: NA
clone_size: NA
v_call: TRBV28
cdr3_aa: CASSLRELQETQYF
cdr3_nt: TGTGCCAGCAGTTTACGGGAGCTACAGGAGACCCAGTACTTC

j_call: TRBJ2-5
d_call: NA
clone_size: NA
v_call: TRBV4-1
cdr3_aa: CASSQESGRETQYF
cdr3_nt: TGCGCCAGCAGCCAAGAGTCGGGTCGTGAGACCCAGTACTTC

j_call: TRBJ1-3
d_call: NA
clone_size: NA
v_call: TRBV28
cdr3_aa: CASSPSSTGNTIYF
cdr3_nt: TGTGCCAGCAGTCCCTCCTCTACTGGAAACACCATATATTTT

j_call: TRBJ2-7
d_call: NA
clone_size: NA
v_call: TRBV7-2
cdr3_aa: CASSLKPHTYEQYF
cdr3_nt: TGTGCCAGCAGCTTAAAACCGCATACCTACGAGCAGTACTTC

j_call: TRBJ2-7
d_call: NA
clone_size: NA
v_call: TRBV27
cdr3_aa: CASSLVPPGVGDYEQYF
cdr3_nt: TGTGCCAGCAGTTTAGTCCCTCCCGGGGTGGGGGACTACGAGCAGTACTTC

j_call: TRBJ2-2
d_call: TRBD2
clone_size: NA
v_call: TRBV6-5
cdr3_aa: CASSYGLAAAGELFF
cdr3_nt: TGTGCCAGCAGTTACGGGCTAGCGGCTGCCGGGGAGCTGTTTTTT

j_call: TRBJ2-5
d_call: NA
clone_size: NA
v_call: TRBV30
cdr3_aa: CAWYRAEGDQETQYF
cdr3_nt: TGTGCCTGGTACCGCGCGGAAGGGGATCAGGAGACCCAGTACTTC